What follows are 16 T cell receptor beta chains derived from one specimen sequenced in a study of cytomegalovirus exposure and HLA in healthy donors. Vbeta (60) and Jbeta (13) primers were used in the PCR. Here immunoSEQ multiplex PCR was the method, and the copy in TCRdb shows in-frame clones only, minus some. The data hold roughly 170,000 clones, with 80% observed a single time. Sequencing was carried out using PBMCs. Receptor source: a boy younger than 18 in good health and CMV-seronegative.

This clone has a single count. The chain joins TRBV5-4 to TRBJ2-5; possible D gene TRBD1, 5 bases. Per the germline V gene, CDR1 is SGHNT and CDR2 is YYREEE (reference sequence). This CDR3 spans 13 amino acids. Trimming cost V 2 bases and J 4 bases, with 9 bases left between them. The CDR3 region is CASSLDSPETQYF. CDR3 sequence (DNA): TGTGCCAGCAGCTTAGACAGCCCAGAGACCCAGTACTTC. Supplemented by reference TRBV5-4 and TRBJ2-5, the full variable domain reads ETGVTQSPTHLIKTRGQQVTLRCSSQSGHNTVSWYQQALGQGPQFIFQYYREEENGRGNFPPRFSGLQFPNYSSELNVNALELDDSALYLCASSLDSPETQYFGPGTRLLVL.

The rearrangement links TRBV19 to TRBJ1-5; 7 nucleotides align to TRBD1. Germline-derived CDR1 and CDR2 are LNHDA and SQIVND (reference sequence). The CDR3 has 14 residues. The V gene end was trimmed by 6 bases and the J gene end by 9 bases; junction bases not matched to a gene: 11. The CDR3, as DNA: TGTGCCAGTAGCTTTACAGGGGAAGGACGGCCCCAGCATTTT. Protein product: CASSFTGEGRPQHF.

Only a few counts were recorded for this clone. V and J are TRBV5-4 and TRBJ1-3, with D uncertain. The CDR3 extends over 15 amino acids. Germline CDR1 is SGHNT and CDR2 is YYREEE (reference sequence). V lost 2 bases and J 1 base, leaving 10 bases between the germline ends. DNA of the CDR3: TGTGCCAGCAGCTTTTCTCCGACTTCTGGAAACACCATATATTTT. Its protein product is CASSFSPTSGNTIYF.

The rearrangement uses TRBV11-2 and TRBJ2-5, with no clear D. Germline CDR1 and CDR2: SGHAT and FQNNGV. V lost 4 bases and J 5 bases, leaving 11 bases between the germline ends. CDR3 length: 13 residues. The CDR3 nucleotides are TGTGCCAGCAGCTCCCAGGTTGGGGAGACCCAGTACTTC. It codes for CASSSQVGETQYF. The full variable domain, with the rest looked up from reference TRBV11-2 and TRBJ2-5, is EAGVAQSPRYKIIEKRQSVAFWCNPISGHATLYWYQQILGQGPKLLIQFQNNGVVDDSQLPKDRFSAERLKGVDSTLKIQPAKLEDSAVYLCASSSQVGETQYFGPGTRLLVL.

The V gene is TRBV9, the J gene TRBJ2-1; the match to TRBD2 covers 13 bases. Germline V gene sequence: CDR1 SGDLS, CDR2 YYNGEE. The V and J ends lost 0 bases and 5 bases, in that order; junction bases with no gene match: 11. The CDR3 totals 19 residues. The CDR3 loop is CASSVGTSGRKGKNNEQFF. The CDR3 DNA reads TGTGCCAGCAGCGTAGGGACTAGCGGGAGAAAGGGGAAAAACAATGAGCAGTTCTTC.

The chain carries TRBV28 and TRBJ1-4, with 9 bases that match TRBD1. Germline values: CDR1 MDHEN, CDR2 SYDVKM. The ends lost 5 bases at V and 6 bases at J; junction bases unmatched: 4. This CDR3 spans 14 amino acids. CDR3 amino acids: CASSLDRGDEKLFF. In nucleotides, the CDR3 is TGTGCCAGCAGTCTTGACAGGGGGGATGAAAAACTGTTTTTT.

The chain is built from TRBV2 and TRBJ1-3; a possible D gene is TRBD1 (6 bases). The ends were cut back, 2 bases at V and 0 bases at J, with 11 bases in the middle. The CDR3 spans 16 residues. CDR1 SNHLY and CDR2 FYNNEI come from the germline V gene. The CDR3 DNA sequence: TGTGCCAGCAGTGAATCCAGGGGCAACTCTGGAAACACCATATATTTT. Amino acid sequence: CASSESRGNSGNTIYF.

This CDR3 reads CASSSGRGWADTQYF. CDR3 coding DNA: TGTGCCAGCAGTTCCGGACGGGGATGGGCAGATACGCAGTATTTT. The V gene is TRBV28, the J gene TRBJ2-3; possible D gene TRBD2, 5 bases. V lost 4 bases to trimming and J lost 4 bases, with 15 bases between them. CDR1 and CDR2 (germline): MDHEN, SYDVKM. This CDR3 has 15 amino acids.

This clone was seen more than once but under ten times. The CDR3 nucleotides are TGTGCCAGTAGTACAGGGGGCCATGAGCAGTTCTTC. It yields the protein CASSTGGHEQFF. This rearrangement joins TRBV19 to TRBJ2-1; the match to TRBD1 covers 8 bases. Germline-derived CDR1 and CDR2 are LNHDA and SQIVND (reference sequence). The CDR3 has 12 amino acids. With V trimmed by 4 bases and J by 8 bases, 1 base remained unmatched.

The genes are TRBV9 and TRBJ2-5; 8 positions match TRBD1. The germline gives CDR1 SGDLS, CDR2 YYNGEE. Trimming at V came to 0 bases and at J to 5 bases, leaving 9 bases not matched to a gene. CDR3 length: 16 amino acids. This chain's CDR3 is CASSVEAGGVLETQYF. The CDR3 nucleotides are TGTGCCAGCAGCGTAGAGGCAGGGGGCGTTCTTGAGACCCAGTACTTC.

The chain couples TRBV4-1 to TRBJ1-4; D is uncertain. Germline loops: CDR1 MGHRA, CDR2 YSYEKL. Trimming left V 4 bases short and J 6 bases short, with 18 bases between. The CDR3 is 16 amino acids. The CDR3 spells CASSLTSEGFYEKLFF. Here the CDR3 DNA reads TGCGCCAGCAGCCTGACCAGCGAGGGATTTTATGAAAAACTGTTTTTT.

In nucleotides, the CDR3 is TGTGCCAGCAGCGTACACCAGGGGTATGGCTACACCTTC. Protein sequence: CASSVHQGYGYTF. The J gene is TRBJ1-2, the V gene TRBV9, with D tentatively TRBD1 (6 bases). V dropped 1 base and J dropped 5 bases, with 9 bases sitting between them. This CDR3 spans 13 amino acids. Germline assignment: CDR1 SGDLS and CDR2 YYNGEE. The variable domain in full, with the rest retrieved from reference TRBV9 and TRBJ1-2, is DSGVTQTPKHLITATGQRVTLRCSPRSGDLSVYWYQQSLDQGLQFLIQYYNGEERAKGNILERFSAQQFPDLHSELNLSSLELGDSALYFCASSVHQGYGYTFGSGTRLTVV.

The chain employs TRBV4-3 and TRBJ2-2; TRBD1 matches 8 bases. CDR3 length equals 17 residues. Trimming took 4 bases from V and 1 from J; bases not matched to a gene: 8. Per the germline V gene, CDR1 is LGHNA and CDR2 is YSLEER. The CDR3, as DNA: TGCGCCAGCAGCCGGAGCCTGGGGACAGGGAACACCGGGGAGCTGTTTTTT. Translation gives CASSRSLGTGNTGELFF.

This clone occurred a few times. This chain joins TRBV7-3 and TRBJ1-1; perhaps TRBD1 as D (6 bases). The CDR3 has 14 amino acids. Germline V lookup: CDR1 SGHTA, CDR2 FQGTGA. V lost 5 bases to trimming and J lost 9 bases, with 19 bases between them. Here the CDR3 DNA reads TGTGCCAGCAGCCGAATTCCGAATCGGGACAAAGCTTTCTTT. Translation gives CASSRIPNRDKAFF.

V is TRBV10-3 and J is TRBJ1-1, with TRBD1 matching over 11 bases. V lost 8 bases and J lost 0; bases outside the gene matches: 5. Looked up from germline, CDR1 is ENHRY and CDR2 is SYGVKD. The CDR3 is made up of 15 amino acids. The CDR3 DNA reads as TGTGCCATCCGGGACAGGGGGAAGCTGAACACTGAAGCTTTCTTT. Translated: CAIRDRGKLNTEAFF.

This clone showed up just a few times. The genes are TRBV7-9 and TRBJ1-2; D possibly corresponds to TRBD1 (5 bases). V was pared by 5 bases and J by 4 bases, with 23 bases between. Germline CDR1 SEHNR, CDR2 FQNEAQ (reference sequence). The CDR3 runs to 17 residues. The CDR3 nucleotides are TGTGCCAGCAGCCTGAGGGGAGGGGCCTCGAATGGCTATGGCTACACCTTC. Translating gives CASSLRGGASNGYGYTF.